This is a list of T cell receptor beta chains from one sample in a study of cytomegalovirus exposure and HLA in healthy donors. TCRdb's table, derived via immunoSEQ multiplex PCR, lists solely in-frame clones and lacks some. Of more than 200,000 clones listed, about 79% are singletons. The sample taken for sequencing was PBMCs. These receptors originate from a man aged 18-30 years in good health and CMV-seronegative. Both conserved end residues are part of each CDR3. The D gene is left open where the match is weak. Clone size appears in some rows only: once, few, many, or a class for an expanded clone.

d_call,v_call,clone_size,j_call,cdr3_nt,cdr3_aa
.,TRBV29-1,.,TRBJ2-1,TGCAGCGTTGCCCAGGGGGGTTACAATGAGCAGTTCTTC,CSVAQGGYNEQFF
.,TRBV4-3,.,TRBJ2-5,TGCGCCAGCAGCCAATCGTCGGGAGAGACCCAGTACTTC,CASSQSSGETQYF
.,TRBV12-5,.,TRBJ1-2,TGTGCTAGTGGTTTGGAAACAGGGCACTATGGCTACACCTTC,CASGLETGHYGYTF
.,TRBV4-3,once,TRBJ1-2,TGCGCCAGCAGCCAAGCAGACAGTCCTGGCGATGGCTACACCTTC,CASSQADSPGDGYTF
TRBD2,TRBV7-2,few,TRBJ2-5,TGTGCCAGCAGCGTGAGCGGGCGGGGGGGGCAAGAGACCCAGTACTTC,CASSVSGRGGQETQYF
TRBD1,TRBV5-4,.,TRBJ1-2,TGTGCCAGCACAAAAACAGGGGATGCTGGCTACACCTTC,CASTKTGDAGYTF
.,TRBV6-6,.,TRBJ2-1,TGTGCCAGCAGTTACGGGGGCGATGAGCAGTTCTTC,CASSYGGDEQFF
TRBD1,TRBV29-1,.,TRBJ1-2,TGCAGCGTCGGAGGGACAGGGGGCGCATATGGCTACACCTTC,CSVGGTGGAYGYTF
.,TRBV18,.,TRBJ2-7,TGTGCCAGCTCACCACCGGTGACAGCAGAGCAGTACTTC,CASSPPVTAEQYF
TRBD1,TRBV2,few,TRBJ2-7,TGTGCCAGCAGTGAGAGGGGACAGGGCTACGAGCAGTACTTC,CASSERGQGYEQYF
.,TRBV30,.,TRBJ2-1,TGTGCCTGGAGTCGTGATCGAGCGAATGATGAGCAGTTCTTC,CAWSRDRANDEQFF
.,TRBV30,.,TRBJ1-2,TGTGCCTGGAGTGTAAAAAGTCTCGTATCGGGGACATTAGGCTACACCTTC,CAWSVKSLVSGTLGYTF
.,TRBV5-1,.,TRBJ2-3,TGCGCCAGCAGCTTGGATAGCGGACTCCTCACAGATACGCAGTATTTT,CASSLDSGLLTDTQYF
.,TRBV5-1,.,TRBJ1-2,TGCGCCAGCAGCCCCCTAGAAACGCCGGGCTATGGCTACACCTTC,CASSPLETPGYGYTF